Below are 32 T cell receptor beta chains sequenced from a single sample in a study of blood T cell repertoires in COVID-19 (dated by TCRdb to about 2020). The library was produced with the immunoSEQ multiplex PCR assay. Sourced from immuneACCESS, this table was stored by TCRdb with only in-frame sequences that have V and J called. A share of the clones is absent; for the studies checked, an unresolved V gene accounts for under half, and the remainder has no known explanation. Recorded for this sample are approximately 230,000 clones; approximately 90% of them occurred a single time. The ten largest clonotypes hold roughly 6.7% of the sample. The material sequenced was peripheral blood. The receptors originated from a woman in her twenties or thirties with COVID-19, enrolled during active disease.

The gene calls are TRBV29-1 and TRBJ2-1; 9 bases agree with TRBD2. V lost 3 bases to trimming and J lost 9 bases; unmatched junction nucleotides: 6. CDR1 is SQVTM and CDR2 is ANQGSEA in the germline V gene. The CDR3 is 13 amino acids. CDR3 loop: CSVDLAGSGEQFF. In DNA, the CDR3 is TGCAGCGTTGACCTAGCGGGGTCTGGTGAGCAGTTCTTC.

The V gene is TRBV2, the J gene TRBJ2-1; D possibly corresponds to TRBD1 (6 bases). Trimming took 5 bases from V and 11 from J, leaving 10 bases between them. There are 11 residues in the CDR3. CDR1 is SNHLY, CDR2 FYNNEI, per germline. Written as DNA, the CDR3 is TGTGCCAGCAGTTACAGGGCTCAGCAGTTCTTC. Residues: CASSYRAQQFF.

V and J are TRBV5-1 and TRBJ1-1, with D perhaps matching TRBD1 (6 bases). This CDR3 contains 15 residues. V shed 4 bases and J shed 0 bases, with 13 bases lying between them. Looked up from germline, CDR1 is SGHRS and CDR2 is YFSETQ. CDR3 sequence (DNA): TGCGCCAGCAGCGCTCAGGGGCGTATGAACACTGAAGCTTTCTTT. The encoded protein is CASSAQGRMNTEAFF.

This clone appeared a single time. V usage is TRBV4-1 and J usage is TRBJ2-1; TRBD2 agrees at 8 bases. The CDR3 totals 15 residues. The germline V gene encodes CDR1 MGHRA and CDR2 YSYEKL. Trimming at V came to 4 bases and at J to 4 bases, leaving 6 bases not matched to a gene. CDR3 loop: CASSPGRGMYNEQFF. The CDR3 region has the DNA TGCGCCAGCAGCCCCGGGAGGGGCATGTACAATGAGCAGTTCTTC.

Points on this clone: Other DNA sequences from this sample encode an identical CDR3 as well. J is TRBJ1-1 and V is TRBV7-9, with TRBD1 matching over 7 bases. This CDR3 has 14 residues. Losses at the gene ends were 5 bases for V and 1 base for J; bases not matched to a gene: 4. Germline V gene sequence: CDR1 SEHNR, CDR2 FQNEAQ (reference sequence). For the CDR3, the DNA is TGTGCCAGCAGCCTAGGGACAGCGAACACTGAAGCTTTCTTT. Its protein is CASSLGTANTEAFF.

This clone was found once. The chain recombines TRBV25-1 with TRBJ2-1, with TRBD1 matching over 12 bases. V shed 4 bases, J shed 0 bases, and the junction held 7 bases outside the gene matches. Germline values: CDR1 MGHDK, CDR2 SYGVNS. The CDR3 loop spans 18 amino acids. The CDR3 loop is CASSGGQGAMSSYNEQFF. The CDR3 nucleotides read TGTGCCAGCAGTGGGGGACAGGGGGCGATGAGCTCCTACAATGAGCAGTTCTTC.

The gene calls are TRBV5-4 and TRBJ2-1; 9 positions agree with TRBD2. This CDR3 region has 18 residues. V lost 0 bases, J lost 1 base, and 8 bases stayed unmatched. Germline V gene sequence: CDR1 SGHNT, CDR2 YYREEE (reference sequence). CDR3 in amino acids: CASSLGVAGAGSYNEQFF. The CDR3 DNA sequence: TGTGCCAGCAGCTTGGGGGTAGCGGGAGCGGGTTCCTACAATGAGCAGTTCTTC.

This chain connects TRBV19 to TRBJ1-4; D might be TRBD1 (6 bases). The CDR3 is 15 residues long. Trimming shortened V by 5 bases and J by 1 base, and 11 bases separated the two germline ends. The germline gives CDR1 LNHDA, CDR2 SQIVND (reference sequence). This CDR3 reads CASSDYRVTNEKLFF. The CDR3, as DNA: TGTGCCAGTAGTGACTACAGGGTAACTAATGAAAAACTGTTTTTT.

This chain links TRBV28 with TRBJ1-1, with D possibly matching TRBD1 (6 bases). The CDR3 consists of 15 residues. V was pared by 5 bases and J by 1 base, with 14 bases between. Germline-derived CDR1 and CDR2 are MDHEN and SYDVKM. CDR3 in amino acids: CASSAPGHGNTEAFF. The CDR3 DNA reads as TGTGCCAGCAGTGCCCCGGGACATGGGAACACTGAAGCTTTCTTT.

In its sample, this clone was seen once. This chain uses TRBV24-1 with TRBJ2-3; 7 bases are a match to TRBD2. CDR1 KGHDR and CDR2 SFDVKD come from the germline V gene. This CDR3 has 16 amino acids. V gave up 1 base and J gave up 1 base; unmatched junction bases: 4. The CDR3 protein is CATSDFTSVGTDTQYF. For the CDR3, the DNA is TGTGCCACCAGTGATTTTACTAGCGTCGGCACAGATACGCAGTATTTT.

The chain couples TRBV19 to TRBJ1-2; the match to TRBD1 covers 9 bases. The CDR3 spans 14 residues. V shed 4 bases, J shed 7 bases, and the junction held 7 bases outside the gene matches. Germline CDR1 LNHDA, CDR2 SQIVND (reference sequence). The chain's CDR3 is CASSTLQGAPGYTF. The CDR3 nucleotides read TGTGCCAGTAGTACCTTACAGGGGGCGCCTGGCTACACCTTC.

The genes are TRBV5-5 and TRBJ2-7; TRBD1 aligns across 9 bases. The V segment lost 5 bases and the J segment 2 bases; nucleotides outside the gene matches: 5. Germline V gene lookup returns CDR1 SGHKS and CDR2 YYEKEE (reference sequence). The CDR3 has 14 residues. The CDR3 spells CASSLGTGPYEQYV. The CDR3 nucleotides are TGTGCCAGCAGTCTTGGGACAGGGCCCTACGAGCAGTACGTC.

The chain is built from TRBV5-4 and TRBJ2-3; 10 bases fit TRBD2. The CDR3 spans 14 residues. V dropped 5 bases and J dropped 9; count of bases not matched to a gene: 9. Germline lookup yields CDR1 SGHNT and CDR2 YYREEE (reference sequence). This CDR3 reads CASRIAGGAVTQYF. The CDR3 DNA is TGTGCCAGCAGGATAGCGGGGGGAGCCGTAACGCAGTATTTT.

This sequence joins TRBV27 and TRBJ1-2; TRBD1 matches 8 bases. The V gene end was trimmed by 6 bases and the J gene end by 8 bases; junction bases not matched to a gene: 8. The CDR3 contains 13 residues. CDR1 and CDR2 (germline): MNHEY, SMNVEV (reference sequence). The DNA for the CDR3 is TGTGCCAGCAGCCCGACAGGGGACGGCGGCTACACCTTC. Protein: CASSPTGDGGYTF.

The chain carries TRBV10-2 and TRBJ1-4, with TRBD1 as a possible D gene (5 bases). CDR3 length equals 13 residues. Germline values: CDR1 WSHSY, CDR2 SAAADI. The V and J ends lost 0 bases and 8 bases respectively, with 7 bases between them. CDR3 bases: TGCGCCAGCAGTGAGTCGCGACAGGAAAAACTGTTTTTT. It codes for CASSESRQEKLFF.

The chain uses TRBV15 and TRBJ2-7; 7 bases align to TRBD1. The V segment lost 0 bases and the J segment 1 base; nucleotides outside the gene matches: 3. There are 15 residues in the CDR3. Germline loops: CDR1 LNHNV, CDR2 YYDKDF (reference sequence). The CDR3 region has the DNA TGTGCCACCAGCAGAGATCTGGACAGGTCCTACGAGCAGTACTTC. It translates to CATSRDLDRSYEQYF.

The chain recombines TRBV11-2 with TRBJ2-5, with TRBD2 matching 14 bases. This CDR3 is built from 17 residues. V shed 4 bases, J shed 4 bases, and the junction held 8 bases outside the gene matches. Germline V lookup: CDR1 SGHAT, CDR2 FQNNGV. The CDR3 DNA is TGTGCCAGCAGCTCCGGGACTAGCGGGAGACAAGGAGAGACCCAGTACTTC. Protein product: CASSSGTSGRQGETQYF.

This clone appeared once. The V call is TRBV15, the J call TRBJ1-5; 8 positions agree with TRBD1. Germline CDR1 is LNHNV and CDR2 is YYDKDF (reference sequence). The CDR3 has 13 residues. V lost 11 bases to trimming and J lost 3 bases; unmatched junction nucleotides: 6. The CDR3 DNA is TGTGCCGCCGCGACAGGGGCCAATCAGCCCCAGCATTTT. This translates into CAAATGANQPQHF.

This sequence joins TRBV6-5 and TRBJ2-5; a weak D match, TRBD1 (6 bases). Germline CDR1 MNHEY, CDR2 SVGAGI. This CDR3 has 14 amino acids. The V end lost 8 bases, the J end lost 5 bases, and 18 bases lay between the germline ends. This CDR3 reads CASQKGDPAETQYF. For the CDR3, the DNA is TGTGCCAGCCAGAAGGGGGACCCAGCCGAGACCCAGTACTTC.

This clone appeared a few times. This chain joins TRBV7-2 and TRBJ2-3; possible D gene TRBD2, 6 bases. Germline assignment: CDR1 SGHTA and CDR2 FQGNSA. The length of the CDR3 is 15 residues. V lost 5 bases, J lost 4 bases, and 16 bases lay in between. Here the CDR3 DNA reads TGTGCCAGCAGCCGTACTCTTACTAGCTCAGATACGCAGTATTTT. The encoded protein is CASSRTLTSSDTQYF.

The chain employs TRBV5-1 and TRBJ2-3; the match to TRBD1 covers 8 bases. V lost 4 bases to trimming and J lost 0 bases; unmatched junction nucleotides: 7. Germline lookup yields CDR1 SGHRS and CDR2 YFSETQ. The CDR3 totals 16 residues. CDR3 coding DNA: TGCGCCAGCAGCCCAGGGACAGGCCCTAGCACAGATACGCAGTATTTT. Translated, it gives CASSPGTGPSTDTQYF.

The DNA of the CDR3 is TGTGCCACCAGCAGGGGACTAAGCCTAGAGACCCAGTACTTC. Protein sequence: CATSRGLSLETQYF. The rearrangement joins TRBV15 to TRBJ2-5; 7 nucleotides match TRBD2. Germline-derived CDR1 and CDR2 are LNHNV and YYDKDF (reference sequence). After removal of 3 bases from V and 4 bases from J, the junction contained 5 bases not matched to a gene. This CDR3 is built from 14 residues.

The chain employs TRBV7-2 and TRBJ1-1; 8 bases align to TRBD1. This CDR3 has 18 amino acids. V lost 5 bases and J lost 0; bases outside the gene matches: 14. Germline V gene lookup returns CDR1 SGHTA and CDR2 FQGNSA. The CDR3 bases are TGTGCCAGCAGCCTGTATTACGGTTCAGGGGGCCTGAACACTGAAGCTTTCTTT. It is translated as CASSLYYGSGGLNTEAFF.

The rearrangement links TRBV7-9 to TRBJ2-7; 10 bases agree with TRBD1. The CDR3 length is 16 residues. Losses at the gene ends were 5 bases for V and 6 bases for J; bases not matched to a gene: 13. Looked up from germline, CDR1 is SEHNR and CDR2 is FQNEAQ (reference sequence). CDR3 nucleotide sequence: TGTGCCAGCAGCCGTTCGGCCGGGACAGGGGATCGCGAGCAGTACTTC. Protein product: CASSRSAGTGDREQYF.

This rearrangement joins TRBV18 to TRBJ1-5; 10 nucleotides align to TRBD1. V lost 4 bases, J lost 1 base, and 7 bases stayed unmatched. The CDR3 runs 17 residues. Per the germline V gene, CDR1 is KGHSH and CDR2 is LQKENI. This CDR3 is CASSLQGTGVSNQPQHF. As DNA, the CDR3 is TGTGCCAGCTCACTTCAAGGGACAGGGGTGAGCAATCAGCCCCAGCATTTT.

The rearrangement links TRBV24-1 to TRBJ2-1; 10 bases agree with TRBD2. The germline gives CDR1 KGHDR, CDR2 SFDVKD. The CDR3 totals 15 residues. V shed 6 bases and J 4 bases; nucleotides not matched to a gene: 5. The CDR3 sequence is CATSTGLAQYNEQFF. As DNA, the CDR3 is TGTGCCACCAGTACGGGACTAGCGCAATACAATGAGCAGTTCTTC.

The J gene is TRBJ1-1, the V gene TRBV30; TRBD1 might be the D (6 bases). Germline CDR1 reads GTSNPN; CDR2 reads SVGIG (reference sequence). The CDR3 length is 13 residues. V was pared by 1 base and J by 4 bases, with 10 bases between. The chain's CDR3 is CAWSEGGGTEAFF. CDR3 DNA sequence: TGTGCCTGGAGTGAGGGGGGGGGCACTGAAGCTTTCTTT.

CDR3 nucleotides: TGTGCCAGCAGTTACTCGCGGGGGGTAGGGACCGGGGAGCTGTTTTTT. It encodes CASSYSRGVGTGELFF. The V call is TRBV6-5, the J call TRBJ2-2, with TRBD2 matching over 8 bases. The junction had 5 bases not matched to a gene; V was cut back by 0 bases and J by 5 bases. The CDR3 extends over 16 amino acids. Germline V CDR1 and CDR2: MNHEY, SVGAGI.

This chain uses TRBV5-1 with TRBJ2-3; D perhaps matches TRBD2 (6 bases). The V gene's germline CDR1 is SGHRS and CDR2 YFSETQ. The CDR3 runs to 14 residues. The V end was cut by 0 bases, the J end by 5 bases, with 10 bases between. The CDR3 loop is CASSLGKAGDTQYF. The CDR3 coding sequence is TGCGCCAGCAGCTTGGGGAAAGCGGGAGATACGCAGTATTTT.

The V call is TRBV19, the J call TRBJ1-1; no firm D call. Germline V gene data show CDR1 as LNHDA and CDR2 as SQIVND (reference sequence). The CDR3 runs to 14 residues. The V end lost 11 bases, the J end lost 1 base, and 17 bases lay between the germline ends. The DNA for the CDR3 is TGTGCCTCCCAAGGCCAACTAGGGAACACTGAAGCTTTCTTT. This codes for CASQGQLGNTEAFF.

This chain connects TRBV7-9 to TRBJ1-4, with 10 bases lining up with TRBD1. CDR3 size: 15 residues. Per germline, CDR1 SEHNR and CDR2 FQNEAQ (reference sequence). V shed 2 bases and J 5 bases; nucleotides not matched to a gene: 2. CDR3 residues: CASSLWTGGNEKLFF. In nucleotides, the CDR3 is TGTGCCAGCAGCTTATGGACAGGGGGGAATGAAAAACTGTTTTTT.

J is TRBJ2-5 and V is TRBV5-1; possible D gene TRBD1, 6 bases. This CDR3 is 14 amino acids long. Germline assignment: CDR1 SGHRS and CDR2 YFSETQ. The V end was cut by 3 bases, the J end by 1 base, with 10 bases between. This chain's CDR3 is CASSYQGRQETQYF. In DNA form, the CDR3 reads TGCGCCAGCAGCTATCAGGGGCGCCAAGAGACCCAGTACTTC.